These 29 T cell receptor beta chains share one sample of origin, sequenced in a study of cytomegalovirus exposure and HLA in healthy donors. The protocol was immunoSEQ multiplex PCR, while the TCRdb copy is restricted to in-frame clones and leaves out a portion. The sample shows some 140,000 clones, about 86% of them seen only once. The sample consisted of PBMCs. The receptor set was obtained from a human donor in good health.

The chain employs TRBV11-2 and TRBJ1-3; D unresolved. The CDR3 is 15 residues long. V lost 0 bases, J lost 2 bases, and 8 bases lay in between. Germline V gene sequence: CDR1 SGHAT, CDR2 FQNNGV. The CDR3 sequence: CASSLDGVTGNTIYF. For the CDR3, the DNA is TGTGCCAGCAGCTTAGACGGGGTAACTGGAAACACCATATATTTT.

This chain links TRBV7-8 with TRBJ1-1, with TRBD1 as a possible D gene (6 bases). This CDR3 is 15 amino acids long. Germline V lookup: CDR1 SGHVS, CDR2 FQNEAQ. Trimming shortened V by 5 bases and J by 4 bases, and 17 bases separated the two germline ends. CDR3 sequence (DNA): TGTGCCAGCAGCCCAAGTCAGGGGCTGGGCACTGAAGCTTTCTTT. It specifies CASSPSQGLGTEAFF. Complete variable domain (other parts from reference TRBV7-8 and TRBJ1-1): GAGVSQSPRYKVAKRGQDVALRCDPISGHVSLFWYQQALGQGPEFLTYFQNEAQLDKSGLPSDRFFAERPEGSVSTLKIQRTQQEDSAVYLCASSPSQGLGTEAFFGQGTRLTVV.

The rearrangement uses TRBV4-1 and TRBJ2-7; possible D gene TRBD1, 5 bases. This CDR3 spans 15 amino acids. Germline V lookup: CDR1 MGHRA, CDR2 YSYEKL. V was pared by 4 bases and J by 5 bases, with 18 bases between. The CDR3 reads CASSRGQGPLHEQYF. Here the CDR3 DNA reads TGCGCCAGCAGCCGTGGTCAGGGTCCCCTCCACGAGCAGTACTTC.

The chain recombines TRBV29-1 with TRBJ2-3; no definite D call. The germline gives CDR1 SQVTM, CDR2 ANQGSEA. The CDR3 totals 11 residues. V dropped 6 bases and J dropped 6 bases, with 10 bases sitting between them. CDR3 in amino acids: CSVENSDTQYF. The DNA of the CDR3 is TGCAGCGTCGAAAACTCGGATACGCAGTATTTT.

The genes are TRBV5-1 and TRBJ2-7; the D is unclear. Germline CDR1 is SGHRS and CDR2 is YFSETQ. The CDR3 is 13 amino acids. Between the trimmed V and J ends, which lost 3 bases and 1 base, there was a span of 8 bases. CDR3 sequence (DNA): TGCGCCAGCAGCTCGACAATATCCTACGAGCAGTACTTC. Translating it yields CASSSTISYEQYF.

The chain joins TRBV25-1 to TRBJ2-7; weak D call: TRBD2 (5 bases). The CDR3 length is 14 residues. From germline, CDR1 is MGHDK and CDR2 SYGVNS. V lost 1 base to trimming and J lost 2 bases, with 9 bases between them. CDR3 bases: TGTGCCAGCAGTGAATTGAGGGTCCCCTACGAGCAGTACTTC. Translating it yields CASSELRVPYEQYF.

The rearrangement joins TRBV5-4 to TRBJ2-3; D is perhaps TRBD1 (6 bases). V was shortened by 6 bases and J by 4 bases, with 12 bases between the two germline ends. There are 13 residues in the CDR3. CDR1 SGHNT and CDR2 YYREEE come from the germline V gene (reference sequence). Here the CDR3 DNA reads TGTGCCAGCACCCTTGGGGGCGCAGATACGCAGTATTTT. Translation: CASTLGGADTQYF.

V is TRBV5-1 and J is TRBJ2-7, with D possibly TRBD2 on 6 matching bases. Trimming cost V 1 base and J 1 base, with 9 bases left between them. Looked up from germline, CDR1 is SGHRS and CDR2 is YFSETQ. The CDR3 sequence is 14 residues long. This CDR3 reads CASSLYGRSYEQYF. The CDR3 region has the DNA TGCGCCAGCAGCTTGTACGGGAGATCCTACGAGCAGTACTTC.

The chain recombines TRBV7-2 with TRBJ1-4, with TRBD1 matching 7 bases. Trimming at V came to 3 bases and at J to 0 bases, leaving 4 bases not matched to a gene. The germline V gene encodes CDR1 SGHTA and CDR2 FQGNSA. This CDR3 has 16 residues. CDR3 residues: CASSFQGTATNEKLFF. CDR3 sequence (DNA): TGTGCCAGCAGCTTCCAGGGGACAGCAACTAATGAAAAACTGTTTTTT.

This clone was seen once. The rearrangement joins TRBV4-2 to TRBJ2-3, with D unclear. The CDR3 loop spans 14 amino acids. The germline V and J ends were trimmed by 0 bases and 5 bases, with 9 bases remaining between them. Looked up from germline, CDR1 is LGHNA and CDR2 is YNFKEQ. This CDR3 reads CASSQDLLRDTQYF. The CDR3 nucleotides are TGTGCCAGCAGCCAAGACCTATTAAGAGATACGCAGTATTTT.

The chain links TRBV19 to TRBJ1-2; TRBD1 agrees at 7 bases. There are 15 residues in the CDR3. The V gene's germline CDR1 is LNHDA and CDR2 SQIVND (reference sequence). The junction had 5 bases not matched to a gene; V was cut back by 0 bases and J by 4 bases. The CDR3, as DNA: TGTGCCAGTAGTATAGATCCGGACAGGTTCTATGGCTACACCTTC. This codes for CASSIDPDRFYGYTF. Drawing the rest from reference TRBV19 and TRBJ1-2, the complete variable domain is DGGITQSPKYLFRKEGQNVTLSCEQNLNHDAMYWYRQDPGQGLRLIYYSQIVNDFQKGDIAEGYSVSREKKESFPLTVTSAQKNPTAFYLCASSIDPDRFYGYTFGSGTRLTVV.

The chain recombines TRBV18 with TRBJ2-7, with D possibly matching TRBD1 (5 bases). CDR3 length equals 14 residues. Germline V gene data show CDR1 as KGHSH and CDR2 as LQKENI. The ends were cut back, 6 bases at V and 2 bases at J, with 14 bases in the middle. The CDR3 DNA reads TGTGCCAGCTCGGCAGAACAGGTCACCTACGAGCAGTACTTC. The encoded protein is CASSAEQVTYEQYF.

The CDR3 region is CASSPEATGLYQETQYF. For the CDR3, the DNA is TGCGCCAGCAGCCCTGAGGCGACAGGGCTTTACCAAGAGACCCAGTACTTC. The chain employs TRBV4-1 and TRBJ2-5; 7 positions agree with TRBD1. V gave up 4 bases and J gave up 0 bases; unmatched junction bases: 11. This CDR3 contains 17 residues. Germline loops: CDR1 MGHRA, CDR2 YSYEKL.

CDR3 in amino acids: CASRISQGEAFF. CDR3 in DNA: TGTGCCAGCAGGATATCGCAGGGTGAGGCTTTCTTT. This rearrangement joins TRBV25-1 to TRBJ1-1, with D tentatively TRBD1 (5 bases). V was pared by 6 bases and J by 11 bases, with 16 bases between. The CDR3 length is 12 residues. Germline assignment: CDR1 MGHDK and CDR2 SYGVNS.

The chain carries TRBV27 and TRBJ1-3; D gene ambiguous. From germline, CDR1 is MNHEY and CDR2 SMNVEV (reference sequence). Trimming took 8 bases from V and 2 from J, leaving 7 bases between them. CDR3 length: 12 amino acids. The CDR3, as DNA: TGTGCCAGCGCGGGGACTGGAAACACCATATATTTT. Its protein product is CASAGTGNTIYF.

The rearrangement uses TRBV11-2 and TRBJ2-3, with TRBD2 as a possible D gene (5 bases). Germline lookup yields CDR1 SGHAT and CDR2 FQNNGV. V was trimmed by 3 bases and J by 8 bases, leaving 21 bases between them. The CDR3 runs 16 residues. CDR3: CASSFPRAGKTSTQYF. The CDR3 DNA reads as TGTGCCAGCAGCTTCCCGAGGGCCGGGAAGACGAGTACGCAGTATTTT.

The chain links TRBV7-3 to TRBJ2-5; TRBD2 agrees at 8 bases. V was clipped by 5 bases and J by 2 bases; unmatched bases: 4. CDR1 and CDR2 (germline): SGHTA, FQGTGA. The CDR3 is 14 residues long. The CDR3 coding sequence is TGTGCCAGCAGCCGCACTAGCGGACAAGAGACCCAGTACTTC. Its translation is CASSRTSGQETQYF.

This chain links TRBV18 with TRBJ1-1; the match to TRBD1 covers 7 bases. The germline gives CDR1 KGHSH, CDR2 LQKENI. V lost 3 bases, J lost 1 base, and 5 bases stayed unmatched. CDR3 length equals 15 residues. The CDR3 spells CASSPPTGRNTEAFF. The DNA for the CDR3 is TGTGCCAGCTCACCCCCGACAGGGAGGAACACTGAAGCTTTCTTT.

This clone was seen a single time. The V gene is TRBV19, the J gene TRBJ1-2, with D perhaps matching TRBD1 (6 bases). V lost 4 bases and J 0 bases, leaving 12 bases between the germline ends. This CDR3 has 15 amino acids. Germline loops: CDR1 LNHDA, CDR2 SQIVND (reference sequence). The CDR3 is CASSKQGNSNYGYTF. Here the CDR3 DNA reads TGTGCCAGTAGTAAACAGGGAAACTCTAACTATGGCTACACCTTC.

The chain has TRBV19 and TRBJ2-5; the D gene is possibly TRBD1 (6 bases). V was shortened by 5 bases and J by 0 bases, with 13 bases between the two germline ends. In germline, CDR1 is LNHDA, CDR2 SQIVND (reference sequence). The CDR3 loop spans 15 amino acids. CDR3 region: CASSSGTTYQETQYF. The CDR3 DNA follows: TGTGCCAGTAGTTCCGGGACAACGTACCAAGAGACCCAGTACTTC.

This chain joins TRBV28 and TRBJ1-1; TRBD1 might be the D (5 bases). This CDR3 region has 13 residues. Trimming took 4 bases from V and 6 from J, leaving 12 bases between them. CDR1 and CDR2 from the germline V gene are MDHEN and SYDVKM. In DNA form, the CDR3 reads TGTGCCAGCAGTTACACGGGGGGAGCTGAAGCTTTCTTT. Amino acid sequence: CASSYTGGAEAFF.

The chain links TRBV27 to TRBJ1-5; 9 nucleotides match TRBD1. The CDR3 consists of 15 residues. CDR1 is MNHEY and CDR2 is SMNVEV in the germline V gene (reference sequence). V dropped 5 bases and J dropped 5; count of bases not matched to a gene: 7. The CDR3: CASSPRTGADQPQHF. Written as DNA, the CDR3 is TGTGCCAGCAGTCCCCGGACAGGGGCGGATCAGCCCCAGCATTTT.

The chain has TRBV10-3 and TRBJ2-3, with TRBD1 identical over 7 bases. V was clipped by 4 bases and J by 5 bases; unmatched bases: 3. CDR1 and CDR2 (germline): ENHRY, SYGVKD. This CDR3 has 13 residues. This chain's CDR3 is CAISAAGGDTQYF. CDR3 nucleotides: TGTGCCATCAGTGCCGCAGGGGGAGATACGCAGTATTTT.

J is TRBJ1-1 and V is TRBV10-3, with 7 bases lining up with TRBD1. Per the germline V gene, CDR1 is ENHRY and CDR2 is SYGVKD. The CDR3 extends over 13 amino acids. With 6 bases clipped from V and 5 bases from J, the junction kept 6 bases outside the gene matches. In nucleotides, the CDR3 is TGTGCCATCAGCCTGACAGGGCCGACTGAAGCTTTCTTT. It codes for CAISLTGPTEAFF.

CDR3 DNA: TGTGCCAGTAACCCGGGGTGGTCCTATAATTCACCCCTCCACTTT. This gives the protein CASNPGWSYNSPLHF. The chain recombines TRBV19 with TRBJ1-6; unclear D gene. From germline, CDR1 is LNHDA and CDR2 SQIVND (reference sequence). There are 15 residues in the CDR3. V lost 7 bases and J 1 base, leaving 11 bases between the germline ends.

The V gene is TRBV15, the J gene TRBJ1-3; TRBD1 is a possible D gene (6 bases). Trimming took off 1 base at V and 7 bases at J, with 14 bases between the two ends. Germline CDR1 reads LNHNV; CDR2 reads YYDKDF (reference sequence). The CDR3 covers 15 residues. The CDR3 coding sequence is TGTGCCACCAGCAGAGGGACAGTCACGGAGAACACCATATATTTT. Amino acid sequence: CATSRGTVTENTIYF.

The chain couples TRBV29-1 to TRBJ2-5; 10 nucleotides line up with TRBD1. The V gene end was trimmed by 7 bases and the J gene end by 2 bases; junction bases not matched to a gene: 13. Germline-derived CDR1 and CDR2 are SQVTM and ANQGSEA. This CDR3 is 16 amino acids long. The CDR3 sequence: CSASRWTGGLQETQYF. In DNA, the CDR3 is TGCAGCGCCTCCAGATGGACAGGGGGTTTGCAAGAGACCCAGTACTTC. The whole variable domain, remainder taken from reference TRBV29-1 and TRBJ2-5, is SAVISQKPSRDICQRGTSLTIQCQVDSQVTMMFWYRQQPGQSLTLIATANQGSEATYESGFVIDKFPISRPNLTFSTLTVSNMSPEDSSIYLCSASRWTGGLQETQYFGPGTRLLVL.

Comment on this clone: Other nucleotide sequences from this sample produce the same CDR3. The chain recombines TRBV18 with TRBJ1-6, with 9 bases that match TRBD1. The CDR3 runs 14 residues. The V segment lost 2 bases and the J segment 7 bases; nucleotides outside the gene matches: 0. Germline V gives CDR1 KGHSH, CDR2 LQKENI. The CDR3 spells CASSPGTGNSPLHF. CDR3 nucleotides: TGTGCCAGCTCACCAGGGACAGGGAATTCACCCCTCCACTTT.

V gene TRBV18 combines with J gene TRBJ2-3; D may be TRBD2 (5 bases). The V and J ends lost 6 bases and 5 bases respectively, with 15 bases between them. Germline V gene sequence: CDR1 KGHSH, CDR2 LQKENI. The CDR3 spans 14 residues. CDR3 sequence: CASSLAYSVDTQYF. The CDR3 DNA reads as TGTGCCAGCTCGCTCGCGTATAGCGTAGATACGCAGTATTTT.